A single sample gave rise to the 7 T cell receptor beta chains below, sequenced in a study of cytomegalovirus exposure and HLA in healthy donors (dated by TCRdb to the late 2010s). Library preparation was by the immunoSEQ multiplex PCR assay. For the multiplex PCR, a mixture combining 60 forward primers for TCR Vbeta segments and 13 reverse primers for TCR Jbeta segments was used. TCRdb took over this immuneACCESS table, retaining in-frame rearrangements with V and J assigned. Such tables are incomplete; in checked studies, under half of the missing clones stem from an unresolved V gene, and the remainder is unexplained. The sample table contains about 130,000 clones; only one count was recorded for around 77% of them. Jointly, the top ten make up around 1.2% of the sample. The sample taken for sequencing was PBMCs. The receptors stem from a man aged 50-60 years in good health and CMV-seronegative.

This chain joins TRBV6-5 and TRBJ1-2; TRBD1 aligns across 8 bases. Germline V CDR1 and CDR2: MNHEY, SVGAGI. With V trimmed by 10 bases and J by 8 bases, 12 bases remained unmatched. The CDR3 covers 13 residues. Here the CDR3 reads CATADDRGGGYTF. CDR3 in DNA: TGTGCCACGGCAGATGACAGGGGCGGAGGCTACACCTTC.

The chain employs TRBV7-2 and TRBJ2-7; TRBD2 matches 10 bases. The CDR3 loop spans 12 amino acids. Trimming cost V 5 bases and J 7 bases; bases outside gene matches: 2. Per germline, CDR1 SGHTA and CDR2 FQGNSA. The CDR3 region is CASSLGLAEQYF. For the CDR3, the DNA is TGTGCCAGCAGCCTGGGACTAGCGGAGCAGTACTTC. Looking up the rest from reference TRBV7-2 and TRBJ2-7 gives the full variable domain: GAGVSQSPSNKVTEKGKDVELRCDPISGHTALYWYRQSLGQGLEFLIYFQGNSAPDKSGLPSDRFSAERTGGSVSTLTIQRTQQEDSAVYLCASSLGLAEQYFGPGTRLTVT.

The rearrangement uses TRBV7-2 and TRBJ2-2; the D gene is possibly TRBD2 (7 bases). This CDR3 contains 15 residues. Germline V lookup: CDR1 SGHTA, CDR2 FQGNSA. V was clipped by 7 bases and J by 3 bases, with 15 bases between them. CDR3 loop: CASTGGRAHTGELFF. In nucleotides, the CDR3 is TGTGCCAGCACGGGGGGCAGGGCCCACACCGGGGAGCTGTTTTTT.

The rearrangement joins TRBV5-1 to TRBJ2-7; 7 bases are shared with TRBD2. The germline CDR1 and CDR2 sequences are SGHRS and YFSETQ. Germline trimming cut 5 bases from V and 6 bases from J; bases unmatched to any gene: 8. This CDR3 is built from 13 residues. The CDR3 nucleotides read TGCGCCAGCAGACGGATCCCGGGGGGCGAGCAGTACTTC. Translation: CASRRIPGGEQYF.

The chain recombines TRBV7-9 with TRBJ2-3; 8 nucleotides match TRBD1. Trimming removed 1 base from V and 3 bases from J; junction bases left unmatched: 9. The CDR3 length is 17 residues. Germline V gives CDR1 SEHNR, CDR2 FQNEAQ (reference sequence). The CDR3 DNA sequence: TGTGCCAGCAGCTTAGTTCCAGGACAGGGAGCAACAGATACGCAGTATTTT. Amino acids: CASSLVPGQGATDTQYF.

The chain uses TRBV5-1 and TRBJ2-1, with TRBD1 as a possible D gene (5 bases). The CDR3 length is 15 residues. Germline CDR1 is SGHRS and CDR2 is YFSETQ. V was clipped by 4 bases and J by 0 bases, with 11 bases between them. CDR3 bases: TGCGCCAGCAGCAAAGGGGCAGGCTCCTACAATGAGCAGTTCTTC. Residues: CASSKGAGSYNEQFF.

The CDR3 reads CASSLDRGEETQYF. In DNA, the CDR3 is TGTGCCAGCAGCTTGGACAGGGGGGAAGAGACCCAGTACTTC. V usage is TRBV5-4 and J usage is TRBJ2-5; TRBD1 matches 8 bases. The trim removed 0 bases at V and 3 bases at J, leaving 1 base unmatched. Germline CDR1 and CDR2: SGHNT and YYREEE (reference sequence). The CDR3 covers 14 residues.